The entry below describes one T cell receptor beta chain. The antigen is unknown. These data are taken from a study of T-cell memory formation after mild COVID-19. Study-wide context: TCR clusters were mostly confined to one donor each. Study-wide points: Contracting clones from day 15 to 85 had balanced CD4/CD8; later expanders favoured CD4+. There was no confirmation that second-wave clones peaking on day 37 were SARS-CoV-2 specific.

The germline V gene has CDR1 SGHTA and CDR2 FQGNSA. With 1 base removed from V and 3 bases from J, the gap between germline ends came to 18 bases. The CDR3 totals 17 residues. One entry per CDR3 protein, called by TCRdb with MiXCR from the 5' RACE reads. The table lists fewer than 350,000 distinct CDR3 sequences, 13% to 15% of them singletons. Sequencing was done on a sample of PBMCs or a T cell subset sorted from them (not recorded which). The gene calls are TRBV7-2 and TRBJ1-2, with D possibly matching TRBD1 (6 bases). The clonotype was recovered from a young man who had mild COVID-19 (a few samples of this study predate the infection). Cell type and time point are not known. The CDR3 nucleotides are TGTGCCAGCAGCTTAGAAACCAGGGGCGGAGGCTACTATGGCTACACCTTC. Its translation: CASSLETRGGGYYGYTF.